These 20 T cell receptor beta chains were sequenced from one sample in a study of T cell responses to AZD1222 COVID-19 vaccine. Using immunoSEQ multiplex PCR, the repertoire was profiled, and TCRdb retains in-frame clones only, with some absent. The repertoire holds about 140,000 clones, with 88% as singletons. The sample in question was peripheral blood, obtained 28 days after the second AZD1222 dose. Receptor source: an adult who received the AZD1222 COVID-19 vaccine.

Notes on this clone: This specimen includes other DNA sequences encoding the same CDR3. This chain links TRBV5-1 with TRBJ1-1; D gene ambiguous. The CDR3 spans 13 residues. Between the trimmed V and J ends, which lost 0 bases and 1 base, there was a span of 4 bases. Germline V gene lookup returns CDR1 SGHRS and CDR2 YFSETQ. CDR3 in amino acids: CASSLVSNTEAFF. The CDR3 coding sequence is TGCGCCAGCAGCTTGGTGTCGAACACTGAAGCTTTCTTT.

This clone appeared once. J is TRBJ2-7 and V is TRBV27, with 7 bases aligning to TRBD1. The CDR3 consists of 14 residues. The junction had 8 bases not matched to a gene; V was cut back by 3 bases and J by 6 bases. Per the germline V gene, CDR1 is MNHEY and CDR2 is SMNVEV (reference sequence). This chain's CDR3 is CASSFRGRVGEQYF. CDR3 sequence (DNA): TGTGCCAGCAGTTTTAGGGGGCGGGTGGGCGAGCAGTACTTC.

This clone has a handful of counts. Additional DNA sequences in this sample encode the identical CDR3. This sequence joins TRBV18 and TRBJ2-3; D remains ambiguous. V was trimmed by 2 bases and J by 0 bases, leaving 0 bases between them. Germline lookup yields CDR1 KGHSH and CDR2 LQKENI. The CDR3 runs to 12 residues. CDR3 nucleotide sequence: TGTGCCAGCTCACCAAGCACAGATACGCAGTATTTT. Protein product: CASSPSTDTQYF.

The V and J genes are TRBV6-6 and TRBJ1-3, with 8 bases lining up with TRBD1. V trimming: 6 bases; J trimming: 7 bases; junction bases outside the gene matches: 8. The CDR3 is 14 residues long. Germline V gene sequence: CDR1 MNHNY, CDR2 SVGAGI (reference sequence). The CDR3 loop is CASSLGQGPNTIYF. The DNA for the CDR3 is TGTGCCAGCAGCCTAGGACAGGGTCCCAACACCATATATTTT.

The chain recombines TRBV19 with TRBJ2-1; D might be TRBD1 (6 bases). The V gene's germline CDR1 is LNHDA and CDR2 SQIVND (reference sequence). The CDR3 runs to 16 residues. Trimming took 1 base from V and 0 from J, leaving 10 bases between them. CDR3 sequence: CASSIAQGGSYNEQFF. DNA of the CDR3: TGTGCCAGTAGTATAGCCCAAGGGGGCTCCTACAATGAGCAGTTCTTC. The whole variable domain, remainder taken from reference TRBV19 and TRBJ2-1, is DGGITQSPKYLFRKEGQNVTLSCEQNLNHDAMYWYRQDPGQGLRLIYYSQIVNDFQKGDIAEGYSVSREKKESFPLTVTSAQKNPTAFYLCASSIAQGGSYNEQFFGPGTRLTVL.

The chain has TRBV4-1 and TRBJ2-7; TRBD2 aligns across 8 bases. The J segment lost 3 bases and the V segment lost 0 bases, leaving 13 bases of the junction unmatched. CDR3 length equals 18 residues. Looked up from germline, CDR1 is MGHRA and CDR2 is YSYEKL. The CDR3 sequence: CASSQESPPSGGVYEQYF. CDR3 bases: TGCGCCAGCAGCCAAGAATCACCGCCGTCCGGGGGGGTCTACGAGCAGTACTTC.

The chain carries TRBV7-9 and TRBJ1-2; 8 bases agree with TRBD1. Trimming took 1 base from V and 7 from J; bases not matched to a gene: 5. Germline V lookup: CDR1 SEHNR, CDR2 FQNEAQ (reference sequence). This CDR3 spans 14 amino acids. The CDR3 protein is CASSLVQGATGYTF. The CDR3 region has the DNA TGTGCCAGCAGCTTAGTTCAGGGGGCTACTGGCTACACCTTC.

This clone was observed a few times. The chain employs TRBV7-9 and TRBJ1-5; D is possibly TRBD1 (6 bases). Germline CDR1 reads SEHNR; CDR2 reads FQNEAQ (reference sequence). The CDR3 runs 15 residues. Trimming left V 1 base short and J 1 base short, with 8 bases between. As DNA, the CDR3 is TGTGCCAGCAGCTTAGAGGGGGGAAGCAATCAGCCCCAGCATTTT. Its protein product is CASSLEGGSNQPQHF.

This chain links TRBV20-1 with TRBJ2-1; D is unresolved. Trimming shortened V by 3 bases and J by 7 bases, and 7 bases separated the two germline ends. From germline, CDR1 is DFQATT and CDR2 SNEGSKA (reference sequence). The CDR3 runs to 11 residues. This CDR3 is CSASLRNEQFF. The DNA for the CDR3 is TGCAGTGCTAGTCTTCGGAATGAGCAGTTCTTC.

V usage is TRBV2 and J usage is TRBJ2-3; D might be TRBD1 or TRBD2, each matching 5 bases. Trimming left V 3 bases short and J 14 bases short, with 21 bases between. This CDR3 region has 14 residues. CDR1 and CDR2 from the germline V gene are SNHLY and FYNNEI. The CDR3: CASSESNSSPGLYF. CDR3 bases: TGTGCCAGCAGTGAGTCCAATAGTTCCCCGGGGCTGTATTTT.

The chain carries TRBV7-6 and TRBJ1-5; D might be TRBD1 (6 bases). There are 16 residues in the CDR3. Per the germline V gene, CDR1 is SGHVS and CDR2 is FNYEAQ. Deletions cut 2 bases from V and 2 bases from J, with 13 bases between. The CDR3 is CASSLFAGDGNQPQHF. The CDR3 coding sequence is TGTGCCAGCAGCTTATTTGCAGGGGACGGCAATCAGCCCCAGCATTTT.

V usage is TRBV2 and J usage is TRBJ2-7; no clear D gene. Trimming took off 4 bases at V and 4 bases at J, with 14 bases between the two ends. The CDR3 sequence is 14 residues long. Germline-derived CDR1 and CDR2 are SNHLY and FYNNEI. The chain's CDR3 is CASSGETDGYEQYF. CDR3 sequence (DNA): TGTGCCAGCAGTGGGGAAACGGACGGATACGAGCAGTACTTC.

The J gene is TRBJ2-5, the V gene TRBV20-1; the D is unclear. CDR1 and CDR2 from the germline V gene are DFQATT and SNEGSKA (reference sequence). The V gene lost 5 bases and the J gene lost 5 bases, with 9 bases spanning the gap. The CDR3 sequence is 11 residues long. CDR3 sequence: CSARYPETQYF. CDR3 bases: TGCAGTGCTCGCTACCCGGAGACCCAGTACTTC.

This chain links TRBV30 with TRBJ2-3; unclear D gene. The CDR3 covers 13 residues. Germline CDR1 and CDR2: GTSNPN and SVGIG (reference sequence). Trimming removed 2 bases from V and 4 bases from J, with 10 bases in between. The CDR3 here is CAWSPTSPDTQYF. CDR3 sequence (DNA): TGTGCCTGGAGTCCGACCAGCCCAGATACGCAGTATTTT.

The CDR3 DNA sequence: TGTGCCAGCAGGGCTCCACAGGAGAGCGCTAACTATGGCTACACCTTC. As protein: CASRAPQESANYGYTF. The V gene is TRBV27, the J gene TRBJ1-2, with D possibly TRBD1 on 5 matching bases. The ends were cut back, 6 bases at V and 0 bases at J, with 17 bases in the middle. This CDR3 contains 16 residues. Germline assignment: CDR1 MNHEY and CDR2 SMNVEV (reference sequence).

This rearrangement joins TRBV2 to TRBJ1-3; D remains ambiguous. V lost 4 bases, J lost 0 bases, and 7 bases lay in between. CDR3 size: 14 residues. CDR1 and CDR2 (germline): SNHLY, FYNNEI. The CDR3 coding sequence is TGTGCCAGCAGTGGACTGACCTCTGGAAACACCATATATTTT. This encodes CASSGLTSGNTIYF. Filled out from reference TRBV2 and TRBJ1-3, the complete variable domain reads EPEVTQTPSHQVTQMGQEVILRCVPISNHLYFYWYRQILGQKVEFLVSFYNNEISEKSEIFDDQFSVERPDGSNFTLKIRSTKLEDSAMYFCASSGLTSGNTIYFGEGSWLTVV.

The genes are TRBV12-3 or TRBV12-4 and TRBJ2-1; D is undetermined. The CDR3 runs 13 residues. V was pared by 5 bases and J by 6 bases, with 11 bases between. The CDR3 coding sequence is TGTGCCAGCAGTCCGAGGAGAATCAATGAGCAGTTCTTC. Its protein is CASSPRRINEQFF.

The chain joins TRBV30 to TRBJ1-2, with D perhaps matching TRBD1 (6 bases). Trimming shortened V by 4 bases and J by 8 bases, and 20 bases separated the two germline ends. CDR1 and CDR2 (germline): GTSNPN, SVGIG (reference sequence). The length of the CDR3 is 14 residues. The CDR3 DNA sequence: TGTGCCTGGACCTCGAGGGGGGGGAGGAGCGGCTACACCTTC. This codes for CAWTSRGGRSGYTF. Using reference TRBV30 and TRBJ1-2 for the parts outside the CDR3, the full variable domain is SQTIHQWPATLVQPVGSPLSLECTVEGTSNPNLYWYRQAAGRGLQLLFYSVGIGQISSEVPQNLSASRPQDRQFILSSKKLLLSDSGFYLCAWTSRGGRSGYTFGSGTRLTVV.

This chain connects TRBV6-5 to TRBJ2-4, with TRBD1 identical over 9 bases. The CDR3 contains 14 residues. V was clipped by 6 bases and J by 8 bases; unmatched bases: 8. The germline V gene has CDR1 MNHEY and CDR2 SVGAGI. The CDR3 DNA sequence: TGTGCCAGCAGCCTAACAGGGGGCGAGGACATTCAGTACTTC. Amino acid sequence: CASSLTGGEDIQYF.

V usage is TRBV27 and J usage is TRBJ1-2; D might be TRBD1 (5 bases). In germline, CDR1 is MNHEY, CDR2 SMNVEV (reference sequence). Trimming cost V 5 bases and J 3 bases, with 16 bases left between them. The length of the CDR3 is 15 residues. The DNA of the CDR3 is TGTGCCAGCAGTCCGACGTCGGGCAGGGACTATGGCTACACCTTC. It codes for CASSPTSGRDYGYTF.